This TCR beta chain is from a study of blood T cells in healthy people across ages. This clonotype came up a few times. The study recruited healthy Caucasian donors from Russia who were aged about 6 to 90. For the second PCR, which ran for 7 to 11 cycles, a sample-barcoded 5' primer and a J-beta primer mix were used. TCRdb reprocessed the 5' RACE reads with MiXCR, giving one entry per CDR3 protein. The data hold 600,000 to 850,000 distinct CDR3 sequences, with just under 25% observed a single time. Germline V gene sequence: CDR1 MDHEN, CDR2 SYDVKM. CDR3 length: 12 residues. V dropped 3 bases and J dropped 14; count of bases not matched to a gene: 4. The data were also submitted as part of a second study, on T cells of mothers and their children. That report adds: Over 8.5 million TCR beta CDR3 reads were obtained from each mother, and about 3 million from each child.

The rearrangement joins TRBV28 to TRBJ1-6; 7 nucleotides agree with TRBD1. Material: blood. The source of this sequence is a boy aged 5-17 years in good health. CDR3 sequence: CASSFSTGTLHF. CDR3 DNA: TGTGCCAGCAGTTTCTCGACAGGGACCCTCCACTTT.